These 17 T cell receptor beta chains originate from one sample sequenced in a study of T-cell reconstitution after alpha-beta-depleted transplantation in children. Preparation of the TCRbeta library used unique molecular identifiers. From the PCR reads, TCRdb called clonotypes with MiXCR, one entry per CDR3 protein. The sample includes 350,000 to 450,000 distinct CDR3 sequences, 13% of them seen just once. Sequences were derived from PBMCs, sampled from the stem cell graft. The receptors shown here come from a human donor who donated a stem cell graft to a child with Fanconi anemia.

The J gene is TRBJ2-3, the V gene TRBV10-3; D may correspond to TRBD1 or TRBD2 (6 bases each). The CDR3 covers 14 residues. The V gene's germline CDR1 is ENHRY and CDR2 SYGVKD. Trimming pared 3 bases from V and 1 base from J, leaving 8 bases between. CDR3 nucleotides: TGTGCCATCAGTGAAGGGGGGCGCACAGATACGCAGTATTTT. Amino acid sequence: CAISEGGRTDTQYF.

The sample holds many counts of this clonotype. This chain joins TRBV20-1 and TRBJ2-5; D is perhaps TRBD2 (6 bases). Germline CDR1 and CDR2: DFQATT and SNEGSKA (reference sequence). The CDR3 totals 14 residues. Trimming removed 4 bases from V and 4 bases from J, with 16 bases in between. In DNA, the CDR3 is TGCAGTGCTAATGGTGGGGGGTTCAGAGAGACCCAGTACTTC. Translated: CSANGGGFRETQYF.

The CDR3 reads CASSQAGYSSYNEQFF. CDR3 sequence (DNA): TGCGCCAGCAGCCAAGCAGGCTATAGCTCCTACAATGAGCAGTTCTTC. V is TRBV4-1 and J is TRBJ2-1; no firm D call. Trimming left V 1 base short and J 0 bases short, with 10 bases between. The length of the CDR3 is 16 residues. Germline CDR1 and CDR2: MGHRA and YSYEKL.

This chain joins TRBV20-1 and TRBJ1-6; TRBD1 might be the D (6 bases). Per germline, CDR1 DFQATT and CDR2 SNEGSKA (reference sequence). This CDR3 is built from 13 residues. With 5 bases removed from V and 6 bases from J, the gap between germline ends came to 11 bases. In DNA form, the CDR3 reads TGCAGTGCTGGTACAGGGTTTAATTCACCCCTCCACTTT. Protein sequence: CSAGTGFNSPLHF.

This clonotype turned up a few times. The chain has TRBV27 and TRBJ2-7, with a weak D call TRBD2 (6 bases). Per germline, CDR1 MNHEY and CDR2 SMNVEV (reference sequence). The V gene lost 2 bases and the J gene lost 5 bases, with 10 bases spanning the gap. The CDR3 spans 13 residues. The CDR3 spells CASSLVEGNEQYF. The CDR3, as DNA: TGTGCCAGCAGTTTAGTGGAGGGGAACGAGCAGTACTTC.

This clonotype was seen more than once but under ten times. The V gene is TRBV12-3 or TRBV12-4, the J gene TRBJ2-5; 11 bases are a match to TRBD2. V lost 5 bases, J lost 4 bases, and 6 bases stayed unmatched. The CDR3 totals 15 residues. This chain's CDR3 is CASSIGTSGGETQYF. Here the CDR3 DNA reads TGTGCCAGCAGTATTGGGACTAGCGGTGGAGAGACCCAGTACTTC.

This clonotype was seen ten or more times. The chain links TRBV5-1 to TRBJ2-1, with D uncertain. There are 13 residues in the CDR3. Germline assignment: CDR1 SGHRS and CDR2 YFSETQ. V shed 4 bases and J shed 2 bases, with 7 bases lying between them. In nucleotides, the CDR3 is TGCGCCAGCAGCCTCGTGCCCTACAATGAGCAGTTCTTC. This encodes CASSLVPYNEQFF.

The chain uses TRBV5-1 and TRBJ2-2; weak D call: TRBD1 (6 bases). This CDR3 spans 15 amino acids. Trimming left V 4 bases short and J 5 bases short, with 15 bases between. Per germline, CDR1 SGHRS and CDR2 YFSETQ. The CDR3 coding sequence is TGCGCCAGCAGCCCGCATAACAGGGAGACCGGGGAGCTGTTTTTT. Amino acid sequence: CASSPHNRETGELFF.

This clonotype was seen a few times. The rearrangement links TRBV9 to TRBJ2-7; D unresolved. CDR3 length: 14 amino acids. V lost 0 bases, J lost 6 bases, and 13 bases lay in between. Germline CDR1 SGDLS, CDR2 YYNGEE. In DNA, the CDR3 is TGTGCCAGCAGCGTAGAAGGGCTGGGTGGCGAGCAGTACTTC. This encodes CASSVEGLGGEQYF.

The CDR3 nucleotides read TGCGCCAGCAGCTCCAGACAGGGTGGCTATGAGCAGTTCTTC. Amino acids: CASSSRQGGYEQFF. The chain employs TRBV5-1 and TRBJ2-1; 7 bases are a match to TRBD1. Germline V gene lookup returns CDR1 SGHRS and CDR2 YFSETQ. This CDR3 comprises 14 residues. Losses at the gene ends were 3 bases for V and 8 bases for J; bases not matched to a gene: 8.

The chain has TRBV5-1 and TRBJ1-4; 7 bases align to TRBD1. The CDR3 has 13 amino acids. The J segment lost 11 bases and the V segment lost 7 bases, leaving 11 bases of the junction unmatched. From germline, CDR1 is SGHRS and CDR2 YFSETQ. The CDR3: CASAGRQGEKLFF. The DNA for the CDR3 is TGCGCCAGCGCTGGGAGACAGGGTGAGAAACTGTTTTTT.

This clonotype was seen at least ten times. The chain joins TRBV4-2 to TRBJ2-1; D call uncertain. The V gene's germline CDR1 is LGHNA and CDR2 YNFKEQ. Trimming removed 0 bases from V and 2 bases from J, with 5 bases in between. The CDR3 totals 14 residues. The CDR3 sequence: CASSQDGPYNEQFF. Here the CDR3 DNA reads TGTGCCAGCAGCCAAGACGGTCCCTACAATGAGCAGTTCTTC.

The rearrangement links TRBV7-8 to TRBJ2-7; D possibly uses TRBD1 or TRBD2 (5 bases each). V was pared by 6 bases and J by 2 bases, with 14 bases between. Looked up from germline, CDR1 is SGHVS and CDR2 is FQNEAQ. The length of the CDR3 is 14 residues. In DNA form, the CDR3 reads TGTGCCAGCAGAAAGAGGGACGGAGCCTACGAGCAGTACTTC. Translated, it gives CASRKRDGAYEQYF.

The chain joins TRBV7-8 to TRBJ2-3, with D hard to call. The CDR3 has 15 residues. The V gene's germline CDR1 is SGHVS and CDR2 FQNEAQ. Trimming pared 5 bases from V and 1 base from J, leaving 13 bases between. CDR3 protein: CASSPLSSRTDTQYF. The CDR3, as DNA: TGTGCCAGCAGCCCTTTATCAAGTCGCACAGATACGCAGTATTTT.

This clonotype has more than one count but fewer than ten. The chain employs TRBV18 and TRBJ2-1, with TRBD2 identical over 9 bases. The CDR3 length is 17 residues. Germline CDR1 reads KGHSH; CDR2 reads LQKENI. V was pared by 5 bases and J by 2 bases, with 10 bases of the junction left unmatched. The DNA of the CDR3 is TGTGCCAGCTCATCCGGGTTAGCGGGGGACCCCTACAATGAGCAGTTCTTC. Protein product: CASSSGLAGDPYNEQFF.

This chain links TRBV20-1 with TRBJ2-6, with 11 bases identical to TRBD2. CDR1 and CDR2 (germline): DFQATT, SNEGSKA (reference sequence). The CDR3 consists of 18 residues. V shed 6 bases and J 4 bases; nucleotides not matched to a gene: 14. The CDR3 spells CSARPPLAGAAGANVLTF. The CDR3 DNA follows: TGCAGTGCCCGTCCCCCACTAGCGGGGGCTGCAGGGGCCAACGTCCTGACTTTC.

This clonotype showed up many times. This chain joins TRBV29-1 and TRBJ2-3; D is uncertain. The CDR3 sequence is 13 residues long. Germline V gene data show CDR1 as SQVTM and CDR2 as ANQGSEA. V lost 5 bases and J 1 base, leaving 10 bases between the germline ends. CDR3 loop: CSVFPPGTDTQYF. CDR3 in DNA: TGCAGCGTTTTCCCTCCGGGCACAGATACGCAGTATTTT.